This T cell receptor beta chain stems from a study of T cells after yellow fever vaccination. This clonotype was detected ten times or more. From germline, CDR1 is LGHNA and CDR2 YSLEER. V lost 1 base and J 3 bases, leaving 12 bases between the germline ends. There are 16 residues in the CDR3. Each CDR3 protein is one row after TCRdb ran MiXCR on the 5' RACE reads. This table holds 300,000 to 350,000 distinct CDR3 sequences, 3.5% to 4.5% found once. This chain connects TRBV4-3 to TRBJ2-2; a possible D gene is TRBD1 (6 bases). This receptor was obtained from a young man who received the YFV17D yellow fever vaccine. The material was PBMCs, obtained 15 days after the yellow fever booster vaccination. CDR3 DNA sequence: TGCGCCAGCAGCCAAGGGCAGGGGTTATACACCGGGGAGCTGTTTTTT. This codes for CASSQGQGLYTGELFF.